Listed below are T cell receptor beta chains from one sample, sequenced in a study of blood T cell repertoires in COVID-19. Profiling relied on immunoSEQ multiplex PCR, and the TCRdb table lists in-frame clones only, not all of them. Of 200,000 to 250,000 clones in the sample, almost 90% were seen once. The sample comprised PBMCs or T cells enriched from blood (not recorded which). Receptors originate from a woman aged 50 to 60 with acute COVID-19. Both conserved end residues are trimmed from each CDR3.

cdr3_length v_call cdr3_aa
13 TRBV19 ASSPLAGVGGELF
12 TRBV2 ASSVQGMQETQY
11 TRBV3-1/TRBV3-2 ASSHGAVREQY
12 TRBV18 ASVSGMSYNEQF
13 TRBV27 ASRDTGLFRSPLH
11 TRBV18 ASSLGQTYEQY
10 TRBV7-2 ASSFYRGEAF
14 TRBV6-1 ASSEARDRGWQPQH
9 TRBV30 VWSRGTEAF
14 TRBV11-2 ASRPNLARGTDTQY
12 TRBV6-5 ASSRTGLNSPLH
13 TRBV27 ASSLNRALSYEQY
11 TRBV28 ASSLHLSYEQY
14 TRBV7-9 ASSQGTLNHMEKLF
12 TRBV6-2/TRBV6-3 ASSPTGTRQPQH
13 TRBV7-6 ASSPTGTPSYEQY
13 TRBV3-1/TRBV3-2 ASSQGRGLQNEQF
15 TRBV5-1 ASRRDGTGGSNQPQH
13 TRBV18 ASSPGQGANYGYT
13 TRBV6-5 ASTSAGASTDTQY
13 TRBV9 ASTPGQGSSGELF
14 TRBV7-9 ASSLGDRGQRESYT
12 TRBV18 ASSPVYSRRGYT
12 TRBV7-2 ASSRDYNTGELF
12 TRBV7-2 ASSLGSGGDTQY
14 TRBV3-1/TRBV3-2 ASSQVLGTEIYEQY
14 TRBV7-9 ASSLAGGQGNSPLH
9 TRBV28 ASSLGTEAF
14 TRBV7-8 ASSLWLAGNTGELF
12 TRBV19 ASSERSGNTEAF
13 TRBV6-5 ASRGTGRMNTEAF
13 TRBV28 ASIHSSPGFGEQF
13 TRBV6-5 ASSSLGGARNEQF
13 TRBV28 ASVPRGQGNTEAF
14 TRBV7-7 ASSQGTGWASNEQF
14 TRBV24-1 ATSDQTSGRYNEQF
13 TRBV19 ASLGWGQPNQPQH
13 TRBV19 ASSIGSGGTNEQF
13 TRBV15 ATSEGAGVGETQY
12 TRBV5-1 ASSRTSDTYEQY
10 TRBV5-1 ASSLNSGEQY
10 TRBV6-2/TRBV6-3 ASSYPGLEQF
11 TRBV7-9 ASSPANTGELF
10 TRBV9 ASSEPSDTQY
14 TRBV5-5 ASSPLWALNTGELF
12 TRBV4-1 ASSQTIPQETQY
16 TRBV29-1 SVATRTVHFSGANVLT
14 TRBV7-9 ASSPRGEGYADTQY
13 TRBV7-9 ASSLVGTGNEKLF
14 TRBV7-8 ASSLRSTRRSDTQY
15 TRBV25-1 ASSDRTGTGVNYGYT
13 TRBV28 ASSSTGGSNQPQH
14 TRBV29-1 SVAREGVYLSTEAF
13 TRBV19 ASSIGSGRYNEQF
14 TRBV9 ASSLGTGAQNEKLF
16 TRBV28 ASSPGQGGRSGTDTQY
14 TRBV21-1 ASSKDNSGSTDTQY
12 TRBV7-3 ASSLGGSRGTQY
15 TRBV4-2 ASSQWGLAEVSYEQY